This TCR beta chain appears in the sequencing data of a study of blood T cells in healthy people across ages. Overall study findings and caveats: With donor CMV status unknown, expanded clonotype changes were possibly confounded. Diversity was estimated from one million T cells, and these estimates were considered underestimates.

Total RNA was isolated from each sample in quantities of at least 6 micrograms. PCR was performed a second time for about 6 to 12 cycles using a sample-barcoded 5' primer and a J-beta primer mix. Every cDNA molecule carried a tag from a template-switch adaptor bearing 12 random nucleotides. Using its own MiXCR run on the 5' RACE reads, TCRdb lists one record per CDR3 protein. The sample yields under 1,000,000 distinct CDR3 sequences, about 45% seen once. This CDR3 has 15 residues. Trimming left V 2 bases short and J 11 bases short, with 21 bases between. This clonotype was counted between two and nine times. Its antigen is unknown.

This sequence joins TRBV12-3 or TRBV12-4 and TRBJ2-5, with a possible D match to TRBD1 (6 bases). Specimen: blood. This TCR was recovered from a man older than 75 in good health. CDR3 DNA: TGTGCCAGCAGTTTACAGGGGATCTTAGGCGATGAGCAGTACTTC. It encodes CASSLQGILGDEQYF.